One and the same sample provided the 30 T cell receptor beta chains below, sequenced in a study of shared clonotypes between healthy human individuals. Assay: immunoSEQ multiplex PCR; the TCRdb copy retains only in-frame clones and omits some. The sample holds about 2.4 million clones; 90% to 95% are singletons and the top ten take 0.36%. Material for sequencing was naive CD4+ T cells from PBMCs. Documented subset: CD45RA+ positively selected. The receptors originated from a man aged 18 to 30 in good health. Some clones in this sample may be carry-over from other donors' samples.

The CDR3 region is CASQYFTPRDPTEAFF. CDR3 in DNA: TGTGCCAGCCAATACTTTACCCCCAGGGATCCCACTGAAGCTTTCTTT. The V gene is TRBV28, the J gene TRBJ1-1, with D possibly matching TRBD1 (5 bases). Trimming left V 8 bases short and J 4 bases short, with 23 bases between. The V gene's germline CDR1 is MDHEN and CDR2 SYDVKM. CDR3 size: 16 residues.

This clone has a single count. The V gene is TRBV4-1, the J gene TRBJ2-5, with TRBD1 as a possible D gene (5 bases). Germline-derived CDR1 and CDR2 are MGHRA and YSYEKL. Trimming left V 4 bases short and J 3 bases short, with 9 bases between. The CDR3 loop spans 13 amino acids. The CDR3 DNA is TGCGCCAGCAGCCGTACAGGCAAAGAGACCCAGTACTTC. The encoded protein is CASSRTGKETQYF.

The CDR3 spells CASRQVAGNEQYF. CDR3 DNA: TGTGCCAGCCGGCAGGTCGCCGGGAACGAGCAGTACTTC. The chain recombines TRBV28 with TRBJ2-7; D is possibly TRBD2 (5 bases). This CDR3 comprises 13 residues. V was cut by 8 bases and J by 5 bases, with 16 bases left in between. CDR1 and CDR2 (germline): MDHEN, SYDVKM.

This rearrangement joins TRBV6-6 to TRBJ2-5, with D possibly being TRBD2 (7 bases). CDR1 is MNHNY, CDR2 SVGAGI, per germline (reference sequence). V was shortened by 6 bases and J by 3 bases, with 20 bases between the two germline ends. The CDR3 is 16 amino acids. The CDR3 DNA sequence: TGTGCCAGCAGAAACACGTGGGAGGGGGAGGAAGAGACCCAGTACTTC. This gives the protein CASRNTWEGEEETQYF.

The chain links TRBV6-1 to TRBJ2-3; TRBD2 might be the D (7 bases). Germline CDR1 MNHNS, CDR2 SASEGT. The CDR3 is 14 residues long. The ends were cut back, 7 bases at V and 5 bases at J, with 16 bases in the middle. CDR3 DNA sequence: TGTGCCAGCAAGGGGGGGGTTAGCGGAGATACGCAGTATTTT. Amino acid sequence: CASKGGVSGDTQYF.

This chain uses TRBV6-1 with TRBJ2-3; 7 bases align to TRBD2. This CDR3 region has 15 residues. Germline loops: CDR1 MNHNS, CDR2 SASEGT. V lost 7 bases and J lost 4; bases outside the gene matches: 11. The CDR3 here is CASKEGGSWADTQYF. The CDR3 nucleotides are TGTGCCAGCAAGGAGGGAGGGTCTTGGGCAGATACGCAGTATTTT.

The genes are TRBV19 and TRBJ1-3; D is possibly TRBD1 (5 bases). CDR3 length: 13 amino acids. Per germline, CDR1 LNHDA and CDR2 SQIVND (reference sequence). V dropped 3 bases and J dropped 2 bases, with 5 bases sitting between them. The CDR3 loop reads CASSMTAGNTIYF. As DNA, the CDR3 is TGTGCCAGTAGTATGACAGCTGGAAACACCATATATTTT.

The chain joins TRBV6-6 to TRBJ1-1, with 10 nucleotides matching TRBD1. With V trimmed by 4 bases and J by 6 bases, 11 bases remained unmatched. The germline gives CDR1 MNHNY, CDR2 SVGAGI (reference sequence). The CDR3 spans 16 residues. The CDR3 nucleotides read TGTGCCAGCAGTTCCCCCTTGACAGGGGGCTCGTCTGAAGCTTTCTTT. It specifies CASSSPLTGGSSEAFF.

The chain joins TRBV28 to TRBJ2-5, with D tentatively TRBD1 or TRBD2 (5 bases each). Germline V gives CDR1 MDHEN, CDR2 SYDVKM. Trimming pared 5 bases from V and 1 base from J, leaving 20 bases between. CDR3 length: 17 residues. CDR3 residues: CASSPPDRRGTQETQYF. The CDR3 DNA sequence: TGTGCCAGCAGTCCTCCCGACCGTCGAGGGACCCAAGAGACCCAGTACTTC.

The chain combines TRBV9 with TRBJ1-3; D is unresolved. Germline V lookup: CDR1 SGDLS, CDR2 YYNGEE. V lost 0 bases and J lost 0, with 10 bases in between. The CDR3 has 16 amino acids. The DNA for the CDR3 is TGTGCCAGCAGCGTAGAGGTCCCTTACTCTGGAAACACCATATATTTT. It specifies CASSVEVPYSGNTIYF.

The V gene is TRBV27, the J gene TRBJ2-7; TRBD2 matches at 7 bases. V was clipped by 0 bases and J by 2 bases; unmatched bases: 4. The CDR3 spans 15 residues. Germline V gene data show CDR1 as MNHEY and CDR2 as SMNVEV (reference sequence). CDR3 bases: TGTGCCAGCAGTTTATCGGCTAGCGGAACCTACGAGCAGTACTTC. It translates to CASSLSASGTYEQYF.

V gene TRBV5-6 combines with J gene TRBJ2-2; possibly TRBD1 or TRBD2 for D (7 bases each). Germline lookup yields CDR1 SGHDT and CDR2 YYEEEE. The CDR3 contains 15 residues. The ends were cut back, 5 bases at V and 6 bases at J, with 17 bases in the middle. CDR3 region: CASSRGGGSAGELFF. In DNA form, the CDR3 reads TGTGCCAGCAGTCGAGGGGGCGGGAGCGCCGGGGAGCTGTTTTTT.

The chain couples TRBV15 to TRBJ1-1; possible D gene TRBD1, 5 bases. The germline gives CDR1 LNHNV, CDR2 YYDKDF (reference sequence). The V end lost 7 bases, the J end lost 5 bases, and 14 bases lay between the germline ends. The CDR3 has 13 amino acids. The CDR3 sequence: CATNPTGGTEAFF. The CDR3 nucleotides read TGTGCCACCAACCCTACCGGGGGGACTGAAGCTTTCTTT.

CDR3: CASSTVAGTNTEAFF. For the CDR3, the DNA is TGTGCCAGCTCAACGGTGGCAGGGACGAACACTGAAGCTTTCTTT. The chain uses TRBV18 and TRBJ1-1; tentatively, D is TRBD1 (5 bases). V was pared by 5 bases and J by 1 base, with 14 bases between. Germline loops: CDR1 KGHSH, CDR2 LQKENI. The CDR3 spans 15 residues.

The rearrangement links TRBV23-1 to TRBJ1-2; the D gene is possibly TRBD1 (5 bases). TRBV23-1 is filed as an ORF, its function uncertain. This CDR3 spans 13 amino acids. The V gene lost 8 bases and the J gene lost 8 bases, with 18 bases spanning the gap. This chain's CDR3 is CASARRGFGGYTF. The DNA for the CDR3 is TGCGCCAGCGCGAGGCGGGGCTTCGGGGGCTACACCTTC.

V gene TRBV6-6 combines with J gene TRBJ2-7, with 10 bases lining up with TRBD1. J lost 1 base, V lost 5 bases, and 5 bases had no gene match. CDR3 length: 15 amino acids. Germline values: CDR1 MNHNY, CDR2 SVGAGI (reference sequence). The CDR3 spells CASSNRQGASYEQYF. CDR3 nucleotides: TGTGCCAGCAGTAATCGACAGGGGGCGTCCTACGAGCAGTACTTC.

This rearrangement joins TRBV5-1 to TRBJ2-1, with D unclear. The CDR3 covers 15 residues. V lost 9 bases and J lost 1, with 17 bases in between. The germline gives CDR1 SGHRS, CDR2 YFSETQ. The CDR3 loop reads CATQTFGGSYNEQFF. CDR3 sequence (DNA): TGCGCCACCCAGACCTTCGGCGGTTCCTACAATGAGCAGTTCTTC.

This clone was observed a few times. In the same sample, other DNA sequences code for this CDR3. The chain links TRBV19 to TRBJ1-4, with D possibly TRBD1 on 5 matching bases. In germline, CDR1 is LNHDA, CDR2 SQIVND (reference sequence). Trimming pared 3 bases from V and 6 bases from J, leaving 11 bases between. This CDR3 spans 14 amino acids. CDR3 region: CASSMGQGDEKLFF. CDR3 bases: TGTGCCAGTAGTATGGGCCAGGGAGATGAAAAACTGTTTTTT.

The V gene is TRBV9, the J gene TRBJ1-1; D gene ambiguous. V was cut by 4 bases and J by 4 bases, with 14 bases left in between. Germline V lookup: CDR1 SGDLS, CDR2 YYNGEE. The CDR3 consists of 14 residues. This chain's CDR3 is CASSLVTVGTEAFF. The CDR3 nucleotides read TGTGCCAGCAGCCTCGTGACGGTGGGCACTGAAGCTTTCTTT.

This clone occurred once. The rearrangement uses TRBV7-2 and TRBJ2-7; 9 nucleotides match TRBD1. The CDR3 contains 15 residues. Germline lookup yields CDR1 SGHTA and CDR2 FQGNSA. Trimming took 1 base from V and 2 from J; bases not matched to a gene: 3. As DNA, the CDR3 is TGTGCCAGCAGCTTAGGGGGGACAGGGCCCTACGAGCAGTACTTC. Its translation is CASSLGGTGPYEQYF.

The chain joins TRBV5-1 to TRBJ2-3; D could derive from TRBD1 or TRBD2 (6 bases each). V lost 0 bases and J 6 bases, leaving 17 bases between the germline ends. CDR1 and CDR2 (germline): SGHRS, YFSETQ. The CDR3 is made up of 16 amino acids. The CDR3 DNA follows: TGCGCCAGCAGCTTGGAGGGGGGCGGAGCCGGGGATACGCAGTATTTT. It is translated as CASSLEGGGAGDTQYF.

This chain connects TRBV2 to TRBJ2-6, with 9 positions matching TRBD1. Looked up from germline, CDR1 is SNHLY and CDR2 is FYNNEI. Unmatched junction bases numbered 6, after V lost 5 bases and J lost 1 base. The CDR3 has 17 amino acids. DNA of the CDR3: TGTGCCAGCAGTCCGGGACAGGGAAATTCTGGGGCCAACGTCCTGACTTTC. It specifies CASSPGQGNSGANVLTF.

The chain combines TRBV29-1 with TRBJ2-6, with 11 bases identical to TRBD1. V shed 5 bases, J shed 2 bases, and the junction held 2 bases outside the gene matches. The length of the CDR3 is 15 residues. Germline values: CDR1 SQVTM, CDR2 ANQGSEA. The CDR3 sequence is CSVRTGGAGANVLTF. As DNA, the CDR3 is TGCAGCGTTAGGACAGGGGGCGCTGGGGCCAACGTCCTGACTTTC.

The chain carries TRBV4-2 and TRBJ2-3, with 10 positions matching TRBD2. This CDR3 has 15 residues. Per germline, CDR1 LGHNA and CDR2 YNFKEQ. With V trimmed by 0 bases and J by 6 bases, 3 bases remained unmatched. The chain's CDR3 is CASSQERAGGDTQYF. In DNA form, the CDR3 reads TGTGCCAGCAGCCAAGAAAGAGCGGGGGGGGATACGCAGTATTTT.

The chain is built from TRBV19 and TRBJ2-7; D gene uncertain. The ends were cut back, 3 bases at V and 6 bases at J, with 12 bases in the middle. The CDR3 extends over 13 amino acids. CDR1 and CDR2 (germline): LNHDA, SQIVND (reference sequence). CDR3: CASSIVLVSEQYF. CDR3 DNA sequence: TGTGCCAGTAGTATCGTCCTAGTTTCCGAGCAGTACTTC.

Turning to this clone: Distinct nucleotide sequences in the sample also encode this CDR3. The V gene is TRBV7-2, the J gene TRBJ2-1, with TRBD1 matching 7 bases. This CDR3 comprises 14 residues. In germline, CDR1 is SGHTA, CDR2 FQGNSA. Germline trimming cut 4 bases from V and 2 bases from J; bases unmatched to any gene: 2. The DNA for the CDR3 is TGTGCCAGCAGCTCAACAGGGGCCTACAATGAGCAGTTCTTC. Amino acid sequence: CASSSTGAYNEQFF.

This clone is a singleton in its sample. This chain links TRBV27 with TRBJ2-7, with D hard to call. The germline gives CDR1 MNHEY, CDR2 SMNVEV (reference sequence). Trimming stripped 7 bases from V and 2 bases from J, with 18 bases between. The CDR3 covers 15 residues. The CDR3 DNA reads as TGTGCCAGCACCCTTTATAGTATGCCTACCTACGAGCAGTACTTC. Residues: CASTLYSMPTYEQYF.

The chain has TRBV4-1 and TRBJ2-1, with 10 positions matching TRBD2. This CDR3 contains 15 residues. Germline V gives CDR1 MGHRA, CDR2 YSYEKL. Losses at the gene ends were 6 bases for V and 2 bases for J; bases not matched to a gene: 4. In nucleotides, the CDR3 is TGCGCCAGCAGGTATGGACTAGCGGCCTACAATGAGCAGTTCTTC. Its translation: CASRYGLAAYNEQFF.

The DNA for the CDR3 is TGTGCCACTTTAGGGACAGCAAAGACTGAAGCTTTCTTT. Its protein product is CATLGTAKTEAFF. The chain uses TRBV15 and TRBJ1-1, with 7 positions matching TRBD1. V shed 9 bases, J shed 5 bases, and the junction held 9 bases outside the gene matches. The CDR3 loop spans 13 amino acids. Per the germline V gene, CDR1 is LNHNV and CDR2 is YYDKDF (reference sequence).

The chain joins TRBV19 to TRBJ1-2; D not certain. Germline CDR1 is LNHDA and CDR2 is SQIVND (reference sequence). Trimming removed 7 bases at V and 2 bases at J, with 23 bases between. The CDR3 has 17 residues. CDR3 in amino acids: CASNQGSLEVGNYGYTF. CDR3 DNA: TGTGCCAGTAATCAAGGTTCGCTTGAGGTCGGGAACTATGGCTACACCTTC.